The rows below give T cell receptor beta chains drawn from one sample of a study of Ad26.COV2.S vaccination and SARS-CoV-2 variants. The assay was immunoSEQ multiplex PCR, and TCRdb's table has in-frame clones only and misses some. The sample contains 410,000 or so clones, about 93% of which appear only once. The source was peripheral blood, collected in a trial of Ad26.COV2.S vaccine versus placebo. These receptors originate from a person aged 18-65 years who received the Ad26.COV2.S COVID-19 vaccine or a placebo. The CDR3 runs from the conserved cysteine through the conserved F or W. D genes are given only for firm matches. Size is omitted from some rows. Given values are once, few, many or a class for expanded clones.

d_gene	len	j_gene	abundance	v_gene	CDR3aa	CDR3nt
-	15	TRBJ2-5	-	TRBV9	CASSVAQQGQETQYF	TGTGCCAGCAGCGTAGCTCAACAGGGCCAAGAGACCCAGTACTTC
-	15	TRBJ2-1	few	TRBV6-5	CASSYFTLGYNEQFF	TGTGCCAGCAGTTACTTCACCCTTGGCTACAATGAGCAGTTCTTC
TRBD1	18	TRBJ2-7	-	TRBV9	CASSVGGPGQGRSYEQYF	TGTGCCAGCAGCGTAGGGGGACCGGGACAGGGAAGGTCCTACGAGCAGTACTTC
-	14	TRBJ2-7	-	TRBV28	CASKWRRSSYEQYF	TGTGCCAGCAAATGGCGGAGGTCCTCCTACGAGCAGTACTTC
-	12	TRBJ2-7	-	TRBV7-3	CASSLRSEEQYF	TGTGCCAGCAGCCTTCGGTCGGAGGAGCAGTACTTC
-	11	TRBJ2-5	-	TRBV7-6	CASSGQETQYF	TGTGCCAGCAGCGGGCAAGAGACCCAGTACTTC
TRBD1	16	TRBJ2-3	once	TRBV4-1	CASSQGTGTSTDTQYF	TGCGCCAGCAGCCAAGGGACAGGGACTAGCACAGATACGCAGTATTTT
-	13	TRBJ1-1	-	TRBV7-2	CASSSLWNTEAFF	TGTGCCAGCAGTTCACTTTGGAACACTGAAGCTTTCTTT
-	11	TRBJ1-2	-	TRBV29-1	CSVRTDYGYTF	TGCAGCGTGAGGACGGACTATGGCTACACCTTC
TRBD2	14	TRBJ2-3	-	TRBV6-2/TRBV6-3	CASSGTSGRDTQYF	TGTGCCAGCAGCGGGACTAGCGGGAGGGATACGCAGTATTTT
-	15	TRBJ2-7	-	TRBV7-2	CASSEGPGPSYEQYF	TGTGCCAGCAGCGAAGGCCCGGGCCCCTCCTACGAGCAGTACTTC
TRBD2	18	TRBJ2-2	-	TRBV7-2	CASSPVASGGKVTGELFF	TGTGCCAGCAGCCCCGTAGCTAGCGGGGGAAAAGTCACCGGGGAGCTGTTTTTT
-	15	TRBJ2-2	few	TRBV10-3	CAISESGGLTGELFF	TGTGCCATCAGTGAGTCGGGGGGGCTCACCGGGGAGCTGTTTTTT
TRBD2	19	TRBJ2-1	-	TRBV28	CASSSPGTSGRGGLNEQFF	TGTGCCAGCAGTTCCCCCGGGACTAGCGGGAGGGGGGGGTTAAATGAGCAGTTCTTC
-	13	TRBJ2-4	-	TRBV2	CASSEGELLSQYF	TGTGCCAGCAGTGAAGGGGAACTCCTCAGTCAGTACTTC
-	12	TRBJ2-2	once	TRBV24-1	CATLSNTGELFF	TGTGCCACCTTATCGAACACCGGGGAGCTGTTTTTT
-	13	TRBJ2-1	-	TRBV6-5	CASSYSGPGEQFF	TGTGCCAGCAGTTACTCGGGGCCTGGGGAGCAGTTCTTC
TRBD1	15	TRBJ1-2	-	TRBV6-6	CASARQGSSGYGYTF	TGTGCCAGCGCGAGACAGGGAAGTTCGGGCTATGGCTACACCTTC
-	16	TRBJ2-1	-	TRBV10-3	CAISESSQWDHNEQFF	TGTGCCATCAGTGAGTCGTCACAGTGGGACCACAATGAGCAGTTCTTC
-	15	TRBJ1-2	-	TRBV9	CASSVRGLGDYGYTF	TGTGCCAGCAGCGTCCGGGGCCTGGGTGACTATGGCTACACCTTC
-	16	TRBJ2-5	-	TRBV3-1/TRBV3-2	CASSPGDPGTGETQYF	TGTGCCAGCAGCCCCGGAGACCCCGGGACTGGGGAGACCCAGTACTTC
-	13	TRBJ1-1	-	TRBV27	CASSLQGSTEAFF	TGTGCCAGCAGTTTACAGGGGTCCACTGAAGCTTTCTTT
TRBD2	17	TRBJ2-1	-	TRBV4-1	CASSRTVAGLGNHEQFF	TGCGCCAGCAGCCGAACAGTAGCGGGGCTGGGCAATCACGAGCAGTTCTTC
-	14	TRBJ2-2	-	TRBV6-5	CASSTTFSAGELFF	TGTGCCAGCAGCACCACCTTCTCGGCCGGGGAGCTGTTTTTT
-	17	TRBJ1-3	-	TRBV5-4	CASSPRGGSTSGNTIYF	TGTGCCAGCAGCCCGCGGGGGGGTTCGACCTCTGGAAACACCATATATTTT
TRBD2	14	TRBJ2-1	-	TRBV5-4	CASTSPSGNNEQFF	TGTGCCAGCACCTCCCCTAGCGGAAACAATGAGCAGTTCTTC
-	14	TRBJ1-2	-	TRBV2	CASSAEDRNYGYTF	TGTGCCAGCAGCGCCGAAGACAGGAACTATGGCTACACCTTC
-	13	TRBJ2-5	-	TRBV28	CASSVGGRETQYF	TGTGCCAGCAGCGTGGGAGGCCGAGAGACCCAGTACTTC
-	13	TRBJ1-1	-	TRBV28	CASSSGQGTEAFF	TGTGCCAGCAGTTCGGGGCAAGGGACTGAAGCTTTCTTT
-	15	TRBJ2-7	-	TRBV6-5	CASSYSDIGGYEQYF	TGTGCCAGCAGTTACTCCGACATCGGCGGCTACGAGCAGTACTTC
-	15	TRBJ2-2	once	TRBV3-1/TRBV3-2	CASSRILQGPGELFF	TGTGCCAGCAGCCGAATTTTGCAGGGGCCCGGGGAGCTGTTTTTT
TRBD2	17	TRBJ2-1	-	TRBV14	CASSQGLAGGGNNEQFF	TGTGCCAGCAGCCAAGGACTAGCGGGAGGAGGTAACAATGAGCAGTTCTTC
TRBD1	15	TRBJ2-7	-	TRBV27	CASSLSPRGSYEQYF	TGTGCCAGCAGTTTATCTCCCAGGGGGTCCTACGAGCAGTACTTC
-	15	TRBJ1-3	-	TRBV29-1	CSVESTGLPGNTIYF	TGCAGCGTTGAAAGTACAGGACTACCTGGAAACACCATATATTTT
TRBD1	14	TRBJ1-6	-	TRBV6-5	CASSWDRRNSPLHF	TGTGCCAGCAGTTGGGACAGACGCAATTCACCCCTCCACTTT
-	15	TRBJ2-5	-	TRBV19	CASSETGTGKETQYF	TGTGCCAGTAGTGAGACCGGGACTGGCAAAGAGACCCAGTACTTC
TRBD1	19	TRBJ2-6	-	TRBV9	CASSVETGTGISGANVLTF	TGTGCCAGCAGCGTAGAGACTGGGACAGGGATTTCTGGGGCCAACGTCCTGACTTTC
TRBD1	15	TRBJ1-6	-	TRBV19	CASKQGFSYNSPLHF	TGTGCCAGTAAACAGGGGTTTTCCTATAATTCACCCCTCCACTTT
TRBD2	15	TRBJ2-2	-	TRBV7-7	CASSGAGGDTGELFF	TGTGCCAGCAGCGGAGCGGGAGGGGATACCGGGGAGCTGTTTTTT
-	11	TRBJ2-7	-	TRBV19	CASSTQLEQYF	TGTGCCAGTAGTACTCAGCTCGAGCAGTACTTC
TRBD1	14	TRBJ2-1	few	TRBV7-9	CASSPGTAYNEQFF	TGTGCCAGCAGCCCCGGGACAGCCTACAATGAGCAGTTCTTC
-	13	TRBJ2-1	once	TRBV5-1	CASSSAPEDEQFF	TGCGCCAGCAGCTCAGCCCCAGAGGATGAGCAGTTCTTC
TRBD1	14	TRBJ2-7	-	TRBV3-1/TRBV3-2	CASSPQTGTYEQYF	TGTGCCAGCAGCCCCCAGACAGGGACCTACGAGCAGTACTTC
-	15	TRBJ2-1	-	TRBV10-3	CAISTTSGDGNEQFF	TGTGCCATCAGTACGACTTCGGGGGACGGAAATGAGCAGTTCTTC
-	16	TRBJ2-1	-	TRBV7-2	CASSPNDGGAKNEQFF	TGTGCCAGCAGCCCAAACGACGGGGGAGCCAAGAATGAGCAGTTCTTC
-	17	TRBJ1-1	-	TRBV21-1	CASSKGEPGQPNTEAFF	TGTGCCAGCAGCAAAGGAGAGCCGGGACAACCTAACACTGAAGCTTTCTTT
TRBD1	13	TRBJ1-3	few	TRBV29-1	CSVEAGGRNTIYF	TGCAGCGTTGAAGCAGGGGGCAGAAACACCATATATTTT
-	13	TRBJ2-1	-	TRBV5-5	CASSLELYNEQFF	TGTGCCAGCAGCTTGGAACTCTACAATGAGCAGTTCTTC
TRBD2	14	TRBJ2-7	-	TRBV30	CASTGGGSNHEQYF	TGTGCCTCTACCGGCGGCGGGAGTAACCACGAGCAGTACTTC
-	15	TRBJ2-1	-	TRBV3-1/TRBV3-2	CASSQDPSYGNEQFF	TGTGCCAGCAGCCAAGATCCCAGCTATGGCAATGAGCAGTTCTTC
TRBD2	18	TRBJ2-2	-	TRBV30	CAWSVPRTSGRNTGELFF	TGTGCCTGGAGTGTACCGAGGACTAGCGGGAGGAACACCGGGGAGCTGTTTTTT